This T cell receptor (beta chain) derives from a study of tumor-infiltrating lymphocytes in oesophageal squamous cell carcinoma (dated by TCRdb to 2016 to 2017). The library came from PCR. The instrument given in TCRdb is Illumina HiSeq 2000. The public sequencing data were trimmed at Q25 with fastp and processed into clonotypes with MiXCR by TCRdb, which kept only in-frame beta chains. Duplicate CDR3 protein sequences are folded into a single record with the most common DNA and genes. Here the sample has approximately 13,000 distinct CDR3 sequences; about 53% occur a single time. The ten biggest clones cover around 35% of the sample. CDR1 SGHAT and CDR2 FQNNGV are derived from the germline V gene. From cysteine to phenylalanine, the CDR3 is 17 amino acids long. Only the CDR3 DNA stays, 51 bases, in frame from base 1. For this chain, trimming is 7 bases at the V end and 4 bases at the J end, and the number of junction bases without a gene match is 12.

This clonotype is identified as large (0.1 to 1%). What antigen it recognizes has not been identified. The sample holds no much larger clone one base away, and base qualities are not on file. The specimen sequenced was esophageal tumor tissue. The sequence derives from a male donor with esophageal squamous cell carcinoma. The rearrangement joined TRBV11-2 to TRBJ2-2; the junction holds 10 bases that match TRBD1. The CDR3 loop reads CASTSLGQGDPTGELFF. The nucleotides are TGTGCCAGCACCAGTCTAGGACAGGGGGACCCCACCGGGGAGCTGTTTTTT.